This TCR beta chain was identified in a study of blood T cell repertoires in COVID-19. The method was immunoSEQ multiplex PCR; TCRdb's version includes in-frame clones alone and lacks a portion of them. The sample lists about 38,000 clones, approximately 86% seen once, with approximately 7.2% in the top ten. CDR3 length: 12 amino acids. J gave up 7 bases and V 3 bases, and 3 bases lay outside the gene matches. Germline-derived CDR1 and CDR2 are SGHRS and YFSETQ. Sequences were obtained from peripheral blood. This chain connects TRBV5-1 to TRBJ1-1; TRBD1 agrees at 7 bases. The clonotype comes from a human donor in a cohort sampled during active COVID-19. The DNA of the CDR3 is TGCGCCAGCAGCTCACAGGGGCTTGAAGCTTTCTTT. Translating it yields CASSSQGLEAFF.